The 8 T cell receptor beta chains below were found in one sample sequenced in a study of T-cell memory formation after mild COVID-19. MiXCR was run by TCRdb on the 5' RACE reads, yielding one entry per CDR3 protein. The sample includes over 95,000 distinct CDR3 sequences, about 20% of them seen just once. Material for sequencing was PBMCs or a T cell subset sorted from them (not recorded which). Receptors were obtained from a young man who had mild COVID-19 (a few samples of this study predate the infection). Cell type and time point are not known.

This clonotype was recorded a few times. This chain joins TRBV6-1 and TRBJ2-1; the match to TRBD2 covers 7 bases. This CDR3 has 16 amino acids. V was clipped by 0 bases and J by 1 base; unmatched bases: 3. CDR1 and CDR2 (germline): MNHNS, SASEGT. Here the CDR3 reads CASSEASGGSYNEQFF. CDR3 DNA: TGTGCCAGCAGTGAAGCGTCCGGGGGGTCCTACAATGAGCAGTTCTTC.

In this sample, this clonotype turned up a few times. This sequence joins TRBV7-2 and TRBJ1-5; TRBD1 matches 7 bases. The CDR3 spans 15 residues. Trimming cost V 4 bases and J 0 bases; bases outside gene matches: 3. Germline V gene data show CDR1 as SGHTA and CDR2 as FQGNSA. The CDR3 sequence: CASSWGQFSNQPQHF. In DNA, the CDR3 is TGTGCCAGCAGCTGGGGACAGTTTAGCAATCAGCCCCAGCATTTT.

This clonotype has only one observation. The chain is built from TRBV12-3 or TRBV12-4 and TRBJ1-5; TRBD1 aligns across 9 bases. V trimming: 1 base; J trimming: 5 bases; junction bases outside the gene matches: 3. The CDR3 contains 15 residues. CDR3 bases: TGTGCCAGCAGTTTAGGGGGACAGGGCGATCAGCCCCAGCATTTT. This gives the protein CASSLGGQGDQPQHF.

This clonotype was recorded a few times. The CDR3 sequence is CASSRNMYQETQYF. CDR3 coding DNA: TGTGCCAGCAGTCGAAACATGTACCAAGAGACCCAGTACTTC. The chain recombines TRBV27 with TRBJ2-5; D is ambiguous. Germline assignment: CDR1 MNHEY and CDR2 SMNVEV (reference sequence). The CDR3 has 14 residues. V lost 5 bases to trimming and J lost 0 bases, with 10 bases between them.

The V call is TRBV24-1, the J call TRBJ2-1; 7 positions agree with TRBD1. Germline V gives CDR1 KGHDR, CDR2 SFDVKD. CDR3 length equals 13 residues. With 2 bases clipped from V and 7 bases from J, the junction kept 1 base outside the gene matches. The CDR3 DNA reads as TGTGCCACCAGTGATTACAGGGGAAATGAGCAGTTCTTC. Residues: CATSDYRGNEQFF.

The chain uses TRBV6-5 and TRBJ2-7; D gene ambiguous. CDR3 length equals 12 residues. Deletions cut 6 bases from V and 3 bases from J, with 9 bases between. Germline CDR1 MNHEY, CDR2 SVGAGI. Written as DNA, the CDR3 is TGTGCCAGCAGGGCCGAGAGCTACGAGCAGTACTTC. Translating it yields CASRAESYEQYF.

This chain connects TRBV4-1 to TRBJ2-7; 7 bases align to TRBD2. Germline V lookup: CDR1 MGHRA, CDR2 YSYEKL. V was clipped by 0 bases and J by 0 bases; unmatched bases: 2. This CDR3 contains 15 residues. In DNA form, the CDR3 reads TGCGCCAGCAGCCAAGATCCGGGAGGCTCCTACGAGCAGTACTTC. It codes for CASSQDPGGSYEQYF.

The V and J genes are TRBV12-3 or TRBV12-4 and TRBJ2-7; D remains ambiguous. The CDR3 runs 11 residues. Trimming shortened V by 2 bases and J by 7 bases, and 6 bases separated the two germline ends. This CDR3 is CASSLIGEQYF. The CDR3 nucleotides are TGTGCCAGCAGTTTAATCGGGGAGCAGTACTTC.